The rows below give T cell receptor beta chains drawn from one sample of a study of identical twins. TCRdb reprocessed the 5' RACE reads via MiXCR and lists one record per CDR3 protein. The sample contains a few hundred thousand distinct CDR3 sequences, 7.5% to 10% of which appear only once. This same sample was also taken into another study, of yellow fever vaccine responses in identical twins.

The sequencing input was PBMCs. The receptor source for this set is a woman aged 18 to 35 in good health. CDR3s include the opening cysteine and the closing phenylalanine or tryptophan. Each record gives: clone size, V gene, J gene, D gene, CDR3 protein, CDR3 DNA. The D gene is left open where the match is weak. The size field is filled for only some rows; it gives once, few, many or a size class.

>many|TRBV7-6|TRBJ2-7|TRBD2
CASSSKLAGSSYEQYF
TGTGCCAGCAGCTCCAAACTAGCGGGGAGCTCCTACGAGCAGTACTTC
>-|TRBV6-5|TRBJ2-5|TRBD1
CASSSEGAVRETQYF
TGTGCCAGCAGTTCAGAGGGGGCCGTCCGGGAGACCCAGTACTTC
>-|TRBV6-1|TRBJ2-3|TRBD2
CASSKATGLAGVSDTQYF
TGTGCCAGCAGTAAAGCGACAGGACTAGCGGGAGTATCAGATACGCAGTATTTT
>-|TRBV6-1|TRBJ2-5|-
CASTPGPPQETQYF
TGTGCCAGCACCCCCGGGCCCCCCCAAGAGACCCAGTACTTC
>-|TRBV12-3/TRBV12-4|TRBJ2-3|TRBD2
CATAGRLAARTDTQYF
TGTGCCACCGCCGGGCGACTAGCGGCGAGGACAGATACGCAGTATTTT
>-|TRBV30|TRBJ2-5|-
CAWSVIRETQYF
TGTGCCTGGAGTGTAATACGAGAGACCCAGTACTTC
>many|TRBV4-3|TRBJ2-1|-
CASSQVGWGMNEQFF
TGCGCCAGCAGCCAAGTAGGGTGGGGGATGAATGAGCAGTTCTTC
>many|TRBV2|TRBJ2-7|-
CASSAEQASYEQYF
TGTGCCAGCAGTGCTGAACAGGCGTCCTACGAGCAGTACTTC
>-|TRBV6-5|TRBJ1-1|-
CASSNGDWLNTEAFF
TGTGCCAGCAGTAACGGAGATTGGTTGAACACTGAAGCTTTCTTT
>many|TRBV6-6|TRBJ2-7|-
CASSNKARWLYF
TGTGCCAGCAGTAACAAGGCCCGCTGGCTGTACTTC
>-|TRBV20-1|TRBJ2-5|-
CSARDLRGGKQETQYF
TGCAGTGCTAGAGATCTGAGAGGGGGAAAGCAAGAGACCCAGTACTTC
>few|TRBV30|TRBJ1-1|-
CAWTLIAGPTEAFF
TGTGCCTGGACGCTTATCGCGGGCCCCACTGAAGCTTTCTTT
>-|TRBV11-2|TRBJ2-2|TRBD2
CASSTGLAGPRFTGELFF
TGTGCCAGCAGCACGGGACTAGCGGGGCCAAGGTTCACCGGGGAGCTGTTTTTT
>many|TRBV20-1|TRBJ2-5|TRBD2
CSASSQREGKETQYF
TGCAGTGCTAGTAGCCAGCGGGAGGGAAAAGAGACCCAGTACTTC
>few|TRBV5-1|TRBJ2-5|TRBD1
CASRFTGGQETQYF
TGCGCCAGCAGGTTTACAGGGGGCCAAGAGACCCAGTACTTC
>few|TRBV12-3/TRBV12-4|TRBJ2-2|-
CASSPSETGELFF
TGTGCCAGCAGTCCTTCTGAGACCGGGGAGCTGTTTTTT
>once|TRBV5-1|TRBJ2-2|-
CASRGRLPGELFF
TGCGCCAGCAGGGGGAGACTACCGGGGGAGCTGTTTTTT
>-|TRBV11-2|TRBJ2-6|-
CASAEGASGANVLTF
TGTGCCAGCGCGGAGGGAGCCTCTGGGGCCAACGTCCTGACTTTC
>few|TRBV11-2|TRBJ2-2|TRBD2
CASSPRLAGDNLRATGELFF
TGTGCCAGCAGCCCGAGACTAGCGGGAGATAACCTCAGGGCCACCGGGGAGCTGTTTTTT
>many|TRBV6-5|TRBJ2-1|-
CASSFAENYNEQFF
TGTGCCAGCAGTTTTGCGGAGAACTACAATGAGCAGTTCTTC
>-|TRBV20-1|TRBJ2-2|-
CSATPDAGELFF
TGCAGTGCTACGCCAGACGCCGGGGAGCTGTTTTTT
>-|TRBV24-1|TRBJ2-1|-
CATRITGWNNEQFF
TGTGCCACCAGAATTACAGGGTGGAACAATGAGCAGTTCTTC
>many|TRBV12-3/TRBV12-4|TRBJ2-7|-
CASRHSGTYEQYF
TGTGCCAGCAGGCATAGCGGTACCTACGAGCAGTACTTC
>few|TRBV28|TRBJ2-7|TRBD1
CASSDRDRAYEQYF
TGTGCCAGCAGTGATCGGGACAGGGCCTACGAGCAGTACTTC
>few|TRBV6-2/TRBV6-3|TRBJ2-2|-
CASSPRSLASGELFF
TGTGCCAGCAGCCCGAGGAGTCTAGCTTCCGGGGAGCTGTTTTTT
>few|TRBV29-1|TRBJ2-3|-
CSVQGYPDTQYF
TGCAGCGTCCAGGGGTACCCAGATACGCAGTATTTT
>-|TRBV6-1|TRBJ2-5|-
CASRTDGTLLAETQYF
TGTGCCAGCCGAACCGACGGGACACTGCTAGCTGAGACCCAGTACTTC
>few|TRBV29-1|TRBJ2-3|-
CSVVPLSRDQSTDTQYF
TGCAGCGTTGTCCCCCTATCCCGGGACCAAAGCACAGATACGCAGTATTTT
>-|TRBV3-1|TRBJ2-7|-
CASSKTGAGGEQYF
TGTGCCAGCAGCAAAACCGGGGCCGGCGGGGAGCAGTACTTC
>few|TRBV5-1|TRBJ2-5|TRBD2
CASSLSGTSIRETQYF
TGCGCCAGCAGCTTGTCCGGGACTAGCATCCGAGAGACCCAGTACTTC
>many|TRBV4-1|TRBJ2-2|-
CASSQVGLSGGELFF
TGCGCCAGCAGCCAAGTTGGGTTGTCCGGCGGGGAGCTGTTTTTT
>many|TRBV9|TRBJ2-7|-
CASSLTGYSYEQYF
TGTGCCAGCAGCTTAACAGGGTACTCCTACGAGCAGTACTTC
>many|TRBV29-1|TRBJ2-3|-
CSVGAASTDTQYF
TGCAGCGTTGGGGCAGCTAGCACAGATACGCAGTATTTT
>few|TRBV7-8|TRBJ1-1|-
CASSLGSGPLNTEAFF
TGTGCCAGCAGCTTAGGGTCAGGCCCATTGAACACTGAAGCTTTCTTT
>-|TRBV28|TRBJ2-5|-
CASSSFGFQETQYF
TGTGCCAGCAGCTCTTTTGGGTTCCAGGAGACCCAGTACTTC
>many|TRBV5-1|TRBJ1-1|TRBD1
CASSEGPGQMNTEAFF
TGCGCCAGCAGCGAGGGACCGGGACAGATGAACACTGAAGCTTTCTTT
>few|TRBV10-3|TRBJ2-2|-
CAISESSPYPGELFF
TGTGCCATCAGTGAGTCCAGCCCCTATCCCGGGGAGCTGTTTTTT
>many|TRBV4-2|TRBJ2-5|TRBD1
CASSQDPTGGAETQYF
TGTGCCAGCAGCCAAGATCCTACAGGGGGCGCAGAGACCCAGTACTTC
>-|TRBV12-3/TRBV12-4|TRBJ2-1|TRBD2
CTIRATLAGGLSSYNEQFF
TGTACCATCCGAGCAACCCTAGCGGGGGGTCTAAGCTCCTACAATGAGCAGTTCTTC
>many|TRBV10-3|TRBJ2-5|TRBD1
CAISPGQGEETQYF
TGTGCCATCAGTCCCGGACAGGGGGAAGAGACCCAGTACTTC
>many|TRBV5-4|TRBJ2-2|TRBD1
CASSFGGSGTGRAGELFF
TGTGCCAGCAGCTTCGGAGGGTCTGGGACAGGGCGGGCCGGGGAGCTGTTTTTT
>-|TRBV20-1|TRBJ2-7|TRBD1
CSPTATGNEQYF
TGCAGTCCTACCGCGACAGGGAACGAGCAGTACTTC
>many|TRBV24-1|TRBJ2-3|TRBD2
CATSDLSSGATDTQYF
TGTGCCACCAGTGATTTGTCTAGCGGGGCGACAGATACGCAGTATTTT
>-|TRBV5-6|TRBJ2-7|-
CASSFDQKSYEQYF
TGTGCCAGCAGCTTTGATCAAAAATCCTACGAGCAGTACTTC
>many|TRBV24-1|TRBJ2-5|-
CATRDSTRETQYF
TGTGCCACCAGGGACAGCACCAGAGAGACCCAGTACTTC
>-|TRBV12-3/TRBV12-4|TRBJ2-1|TRBD2
CASTFLAGGPNEQFF
TGTGCCAGCACTTTCCTAGCGGGAGGCCCCAATGAGCAGTTCTTC
>-|TRBV7-9|TRBJ1-4|TRBD1
CASRRTGELEKLFF
TGTGCCAGCAGGCGTACAGGGGAATTGGAAAAACTGTTTTTT
>few|TRBV5-1|TRBJ2-2|-
CASSSVSNTGELFF
TGCGCCAGCAGCTCGGTCTCGAACACCGGGGAGCTGTTTTTT
>many|TRBV5-1|TRBJ1-2|-
CASSLGPSYGYTF
TGCGCCAGCAGCTTGGGACCAAGCTATGGCTACACCTTC
>few|TRBV5-1|TRBJ2-2|TRBD2
CASSLGLASPISGELFF
TGCGCCAGCAGCCTGGGACTAGCTTCCCCAATTTCCGGGGAGCTGTTTTTT
>-|TRBV14|TRBJ2-1|-
CASSQVITVLYNEQFF
TGTGCCAGCAGCCAAGTTATTACAGTCCTATACAATGAGCAGTTCTTC
>-|TRBV3-1|TRBJ2-1|-
CASSQGGRTNEQFF
TGTGCCAGCAGCCAAGGGGGCAGAACCAATGAGCAGTTCTTC
>-|TRBV5-1|TRBJ2-3|-
CASSLESALTDTQYF
TGCGCCAGCAGCTTGGAGTCAGCACTCACAGATACGCAGTATTTT
>-|TRBV12-3/TRBV12-4|TRBJ1-2|-
CASSVQINYGYTF
TGTGCCAGCAGTGTACAGATTAACTATGGCTACACCTTC
>-|TRBV6-1|TRBJ2-1|TRBD2
CASSPVSSGRVLEQFF
TGTGCCAGCAGCCCGGTCAGTAGCGGGAGGGTTCTTGAGCAGTTCTTC
>-|TRBV23-1|TRBJ2-1|-
CASEYEQFF
TGCGCCAGCGAATATGAGCAGTTCTTC
>many|TRBV3-1|TRBJ2-5|-
CASLGYEGETQYF
TGTGCCAGCCTCGGCTATGAGGGGGAGACCCAGTACTTC
>many|TRBV6-2/TRBV6-3|TRBJ2-3|-
CASKDLYGLPGTDTQYF
TGTGCCAGCAAGGATCTCTACGGTTTACCGGGCACAGATACGCAGTATTTT